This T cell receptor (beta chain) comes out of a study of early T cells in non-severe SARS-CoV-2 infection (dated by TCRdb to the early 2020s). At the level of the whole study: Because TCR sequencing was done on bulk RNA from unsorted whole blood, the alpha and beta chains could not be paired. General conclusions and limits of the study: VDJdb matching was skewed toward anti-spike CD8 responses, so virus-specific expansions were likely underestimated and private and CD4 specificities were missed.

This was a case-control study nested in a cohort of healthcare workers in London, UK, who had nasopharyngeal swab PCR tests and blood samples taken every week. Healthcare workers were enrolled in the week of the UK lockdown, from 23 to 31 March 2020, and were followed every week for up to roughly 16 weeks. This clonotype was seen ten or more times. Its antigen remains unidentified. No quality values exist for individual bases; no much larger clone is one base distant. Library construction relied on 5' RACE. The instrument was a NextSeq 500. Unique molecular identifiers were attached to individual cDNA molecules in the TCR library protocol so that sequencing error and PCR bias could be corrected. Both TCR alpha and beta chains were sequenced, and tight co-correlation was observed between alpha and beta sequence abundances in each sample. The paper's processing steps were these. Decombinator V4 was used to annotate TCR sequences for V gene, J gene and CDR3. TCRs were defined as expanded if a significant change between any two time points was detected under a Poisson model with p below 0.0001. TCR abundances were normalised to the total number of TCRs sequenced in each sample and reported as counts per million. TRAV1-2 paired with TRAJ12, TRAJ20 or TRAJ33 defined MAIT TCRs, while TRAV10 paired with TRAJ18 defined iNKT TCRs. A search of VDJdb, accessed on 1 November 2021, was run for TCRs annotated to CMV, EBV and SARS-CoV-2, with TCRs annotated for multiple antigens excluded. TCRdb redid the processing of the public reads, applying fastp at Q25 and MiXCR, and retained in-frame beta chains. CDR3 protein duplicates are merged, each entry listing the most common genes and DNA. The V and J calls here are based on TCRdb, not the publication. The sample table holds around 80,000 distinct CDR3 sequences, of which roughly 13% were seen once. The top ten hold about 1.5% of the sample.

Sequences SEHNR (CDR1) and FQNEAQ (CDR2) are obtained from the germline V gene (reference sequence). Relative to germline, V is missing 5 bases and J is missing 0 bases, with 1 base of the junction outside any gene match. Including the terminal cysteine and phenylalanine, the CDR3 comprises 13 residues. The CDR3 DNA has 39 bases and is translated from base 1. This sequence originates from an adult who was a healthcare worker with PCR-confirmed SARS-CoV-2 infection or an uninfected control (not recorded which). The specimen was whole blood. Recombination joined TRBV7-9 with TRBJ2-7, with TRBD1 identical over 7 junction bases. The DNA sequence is TGTGCCAGCAGCGGGGACAGCTCCTACGAGCAGTACTTC. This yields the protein CASSGDSSYEQYF.